These T cell receptor beta chains were read from a single sample in a study of blood T cell repertoires in COVID-19. Profiled with immunoSEQ multiplex PCR; TCRdb holds only in-frame clones, not every one. In the table there are almost 300,000 clones, around nine tenths of which are singletons. The sequenced sample consisted of peripheral blood. These receptors were obtained from a woman in her 30s with COVID-19, enrolled during active disease. The CDR3 runs from the conserved cysteine through the conserved F or W. Each record gives: V gene, J gene, D gene, clone size, CDR3 protein, CDR3 DNA. A D gene is named only where the DNA matches it firmly. Not every row has a clone size; where given, it reads once, few, many or a size class.

v_gene: TRBV6-6
j_gene: TRBJ1-2
d_gene: TRBD1
abundance: -
CDR3aa: CASSYSTGGRGYTF
CDR3nt: TGTGCCAGCAGTTATTCTACAGGGGGCCGCGGCTACACCTTC

v_gene: TRBV29-1
j_gene: TRBJ1-1
d_gene: TRBD1
abundance: -
CDR3aa: CSVVRQGRRTEAFF
CDR3nt: TGCAGCGTTGTTCGACAGGGGCGCCGCACTGAAGCTTTCTTT

v_gene: TRBV18
j_gene: TRBJ2-7
d_gene: -
abundance: once
CDR3aa: CASSPRAGGYEQYF
CDR3nt: TGTGCCAGCTCACCACGCGCTGGCGGCTACGAGCAGTACTTC

v_gene: TRBV7-8
j_gene: TRBJ1-6
d_gene: -
abundance: -
CDR3aa: CASSLVAPSGGSPLHF
CDR3nt: TGTGCCAGCAGCTTAGTCGCCCCTAGCGGTGGATCACCCCTCCACTTT

v_gene: TRBV5-1
j_gene: TRBJ2-7
d_gene: TRBD2
abundance: -
CDR3aa: CASSSTSGDYEQYF
CDR3nt: TGCGCCAGCAGCTCCACTAGCGGGGACTACGAGCAGTACTTC

v_gene: TRBV3-1/TRBV3-2
j_gene: TRBJ1-4
d_gene: TRBD1
abundance: -
CDR3aa: CASSQGTGNFGRGDEKLFF
CDR3nt: TGTGCCAGCAGCCAAGGGACAGGGAACTTCGGGCGGGGTGATGAAAAACTGTTTTTT

v_gene: TRBV7-2
j_gene: TRBJ2-7
d_gene: TRBD1
abundance: once
CDR3aa: CASRRDRGFYEQYF
CDR3nt: TGTGCCAGCAGGCGGGACAGGGGGTTCTACGAGCAGTACTTC

v_gene: TRBV27
j_gene: TRBJ2-1
d_gene: TRBD2
abundance: -
CDR3aa: CATLGLAGALYNEQFF
CDR3nt: TGTGCCACCCTGGGGTTAGCGGGGGCCCTCTACAATGAGCAGTTCTTC

v_gene: TRBV2
j_gene: TRBJ1-3
d_gene: TRBD1
abundance: -
CDR3aa: CASSGQGHSGNTIYF
CDR3nt: TGTGCCAGCAGTGGACAGGGCCACTCTGGAAACACCATATATTTT

v_gene: TRBV6-5
j_gene: TRBJ1-1
d_gene: -
abundance: -
CDR3aa: CASSYSEGTEAFF
CDR3nt: TGTGCCAGCAGTTACTCTGAGGGCACTGAAGCTTTCTTT